Below, 20 T cell receptor beta chains from the same sample are listed, as sequenced in a study of blood T cells in healthy people across ages. The authors ran a second PCR of roughly 6 to 12 cycles using a sample-barcoded 5' primer and a J-beta primer mix. A single record per CDR3 protein comes from TCRdb applying MiXCR to the 5' RACE reads. The sample includes hundreds of thousands of distinct CDR3 sequences, 45% to 50% of them seen just once. Sequencing was done on a sample of blood. The receptors originated from a woman aged 55-70 years in good health.

This sequence joins TRBV5-1 and TRBJ2-7; D possibly uses TRBD1 or TRBD2 (5 bases each). V shed 2 bases and J shed 3 bases, with 15 bases lying between them. The CDR3 is made up of 15 amino acids. Germline V gives CDR1 SGHRS, CDR2 YFSETQ. For the CDR3, the DNA is TGCGCCAGCAGCTTTGAGGGACCCCGCTACTACGAGCAGTACTTC. Its translation: CASSFEGPRYYEQYF.

The chain couples TRBV30 to TRBJ1-6; 7 bases agree with TRBD1. Trimming removed 3 bases from V and 8 bases from J; junction bases left unmatched: 7. The CDR3 sequence is 14 residues long. Germline loops: CDR1 GTSNPN, CDR2 SVGIG (reference sequence). CDR3 nucleotides: TGTGCCTGGAGCAGACAGGGTTGGGATTCACCCCTCCACTTT. Its protein is CAWSRQGWDSPLHF.

Note on this clonotype: This may be a read error, as it is one base from a much larger clone. The rearrangement joins TRBV6-2 or TRBV6-3 to TRBJ2-7; D is possibly TRBD1 (6 bases). Germline values: CDR1 MNHEY, CDR2 SVGEGT. This CDR3 region has 13 residues. The CDR3 sequence is CASNYEDSYEQYF. DNA for the CDR3: TGTGCCAGCAATTACGAGGACAGCTACGAGCAGTACTTC.

This sequence joins TRBV10-3 and TRBJ1-1; no firm D call. Germline V CDR1 and CDR2: ENHRY, SYGVKD. V gave up 10 bases and J gave up 0 bases, with 9 bases separating them. The CDR3 covers 12 residues. Here the CDR3 DNA reads TGTGCCACCATAGGACTGAACACTGAAGCTTTCTTT. Translating gives CATIGLNTEAFF.

This clonotype was detected a few times. The chain couples TRBV10-2 to TRBJ2-7; D may be TRBD1 (6 bases). Germline CDR1 and CDR2: WSHSY and SAAADI. The CDR3 consists of 13 residues. The V and J ends lost 6 bases and 3 bases respectively, with 12 bases between them. The CDR3 protein is CASSAGQNYEQYF. CDR3 bases: TGCGCCAGCAGCGCCGGACAGAACTACGAGCAGTACTTC.

The chain uses TRBV9 and TRBJ2-1; 9 bases agree with TRBD2. Germline V gives CDR1 SGDLS, CDR2 YYNGEE. V trimming: 0 bases; J trimming: 7 bases; junction bases outside the gene matches: 8. CDR3 length: 16 amino acids. DNA of the CDR3: TGTGCCAGCAGCGTAGGGGGCGGGAGGGTAAAGAATGAGCAGTTCTTC. Its translation is CASSVGGGRVKNEQFF.

The chain recombines TRBV7-2 with TRBJ2-5; D not certain. CDR1 is SGHTA and CDR2 is FQGNSA in the germline V gene. The CDR3 extends over 14 amino acids. Trimming removed 7 bases at V and 1 base at J, with 13 bases between. CDR3 nucleotides: TGTGCCAGCAATCGGCGAGCGACCCAAGAGACCCAGTACTTC. It encodes CASNRRATQETQYF.

This clonotype appeared once. The rearrangement uses TRBV28 and TRBJ2-4, with D unclear. The DNA end favors TRBJ2-7, so the J call may be wrong. The CDR3 is 13 amino acids. From germline, CDR1 is MDHEN and CDR2 SYDVKM. The CDR3 sequence: CASYSHENYEQYF. The CDR3 nucleotides read TGTGCCAGCTACTCTCACGAGAACTACGAGCAGTACTTC.

The sample holds a few counts of this clonotype. V is TRBV3-1 and J is TRBJ2-6; no definite D call. V was clipped by 1 base and J by 1 base, with 11 bases between them. Germline CDR1 is LGHDT and CDR2 is YNNKEL (reference sequence). The CDR3 sequence is 17 residues long. CDR3 amino acids: CASSQVISRSGANVLTF. The DNA of the CDR3 is TGTGCCAGCAGCCAAGTTATTAGCCGTTCTGGGGCCAACGTCCTGACTTTC.

The V call is TRBV29-1, the J call TRBJ1-2; possibly TRBD1 for D (5 bases). CDR1 and CDR2 from the germline V gene are SQVTM and ANQGSEA. CDR3 length: 12 amino acids. Trimming left V 5 bases short and J 2 bases short, with 9 bases between. This CDR3 reads CSVSAGNYGYTF. In DNA, the CDR3 is TGCAGCGTTAGCGCAGGGAACTATGGCTACACCTTC. Supplemented by reference TRBV29-1 and TRBJ1-2, the full variable domain reads SAVISQKPSRDICQRGTSLTIQCQVDSQVTMMFWYRQQPGQSLTLIATANQGSEATYESGFVIDKFPISRPNLTFSTLTVSNMSPEDSSIYLCSVSAGNYGYTFGSGTRLTVV.

Only a few counts were recorded for this clonotype. The chain links TRBV28 to TRBJ2-6; TRBD2 aligns across 7 bases. The V segment lost 6 bases and the J segment 3 bases; nucleotides outside the gene matches: 8. Germline V gene sequence: CDR1 MDHEN, CDR2 SYDVKM. The CDR3 loop spans 16 amino acids. This CDR3 reads CASRPRGDGGANVLTF. The CDR3 DNA reads TGTGCCAGCAGGCCTCGGGGGGACGGTGGGGCCAACGTCCTGACTTTC. The variable domain in full, with the rest retrieved from reference TRBV28 and TRBJ2-6, is DVKVTQSSRYLVKRTGEKVFLECVQDMDHENMFWYRQDPGLGLRLIYFSYDVKMKEKGDIPEGYSVSREKKERFSLILESASTNQTSMYLCASRPRGDGGANVLTFGAGSRLTVL.

Only a few counts were recorded for this clonotype. V usage is TRBV10-3 and J usage is TRBJ1-1, with TRBD1 matching over 7 bases. V gave up 2 bases and J gave up 1 base; unmatched junction bases: 4. CDR3 size: 15 residues. CDR1 and CDR2 from the germline V gene are ENHRY and SYGVKD. The CDR3 is CAISEADRTNTEAFF. The CDR3 nucleotides are TGTGCCATCAGTGAGGCGGACAGGACGAACACTGAAGCTTTCTTT.

This clonotype has a count of ten or more. The chain links TRBV5-1 to TRBJ2-5; 11 bases match TRBD2. J gave up 1 base and V 0 bases, and 2 bases lay outside the gene matches. This CDR3 contains 16 residues. Germline CDR1 and CDR2: SGHRS and YFSETQ. The CDR3 DNA sequence: TGCGCCAGCAGCTTGGCCCTAGCGGGAGGCCAAGAGACCCAGTACTTC. Amino acid sequence: CASSLALAGGQETQYF.

V and J are TRBV30 and TRBJ2-4; 7 positions agree with TRBD1. V lost 0 bases, J lost 7 bases, and 3 bases stayed unmatched. The CDR3 is made up of 13 amino acids. Germline V gives CDR1 GTSNPN, CDR2 SVGIG (reference sequence). The CDR3 here is CAWSVQGVNIQYF. CDR3 nucleotide sequence: TGTGCCTGGAGTGTCCAGGGGGTGAACATTCAGTACTTC.

V usage is TRBV4-3 and J usage is TRBJ1-4; tentatively, D is TRBD1 (5 bases). The length of the CDR3 is 15 residues. V was cut by 0 bases and J by 5 bases, with 10 bases left in between. CDR1 and CDR2 (germline): LGHNA, YSLEER. DNA of the CDR3: TGCGCCAGCAGCCAAGATCCCCGGGGGAATGAAAAACTGTTTTTT. Translating it yields CASSQDPRGNEKLFF.

The chain has TRBV28 and TRBJ1-6; D gene uncertain. V was cut by 7 bases and J by 0 bases, with 10 bases left in between. Germline lookup yields CDR1 MDHEN and CDR2 SYDVKM. The CDR3 runs to 15 residues. The CDR3 DNA is TGTGCCAGCAACGGCGCGAGCTCCTATAATTCACCCCTCCACTTT. Its protein product is CASNGASSYNSPLHF.

The chain employs TRBV30 and TRBJ2-3; 11 nucleotides match TRBD2. From germline, CDR1 is GTSNPN and CDR2 SVGIG (reference sequence). The length of the CDR3 is 15 residues. V trimming: 2 bases; J trimming: 6 bases; junction bases outside the gene matches: 7. CDR3 residues: CAWSILAGGRDTQYF. CDR3 nucleotides: TGTGCCTGGAGTATCCTAGCGGGAGGCCGCGATACGCAGTATTTT. The full variable domain, with the rest looked up from reference TRBV30 and TRBJ2-3, is SQTIHQWPATLVQPVGSPLSLECTVEGTSNPNLYWYRQAAGRGLQLLFYSVGIGQISSEVPQNLSASRPQDRQFILSSKKLLLSDSGFYLCAWSILAGGRDTQYFGPGTRLTVL.

Ten or more counts support this clonotype. The V gene is TRBV29-1, the J gene TRBJ2-3, with TRBD1 as a possible D gene (6 bases). Germline CDR1 is SQVTM and CDR2 is ANQGSEA. CDR3 length equals 12 residues. Trimming removed 7 bases from V and 6 bases from J, with 14 bases in between. The CDR3 nucleotides are TGCAGCGCCCTATCAGGGGTTGATACGCAGTATTTT. Translation gives CSALSGVDTQYF.

This chain uses TRBV20-1 with TRBJ1-1; D is unclear. Trimming took off 0 bases at V and 5 bases at J, with 13 bases between the two ends. The germline V gene encodes CDR1 DFQATT and CDR2 SNEGSKA (reference sequence). This CDR3 is 14 amino acids long. The DNA for the CDR3 is TGCAGTGCTAGAGAGGGTTCGGTTCCGACTGAAGCTTTCTTT. Encoded protein: CSAREGSVPTEAFF.

This clonotype was seen a handful of times. The CDR3 nucleotides read TGCGCCAGCAGCAAGGGACAGGGCAATGAGCAGTTCTTC. Amino acid sequence: CASSKGQGNEQFF. The rearrangement links TRBV5-1 to TRBJ2-1, with 9 bases that match TRBD1. The CDR3 runs 13 residues. The germline gives CDR1 SGHRS, CDR2 YFSETQ. Trimming removed 4 bases from V and 6 bases from J; junction bases left unmatched: 2.